A selection of T cell receptor beta chains follows, all from one sample in a study of T cell repertoires in cytomegalovirus infection. TCRdb itself ran the reads through MiXCR, one entry per CDR3 protein. Here the sample spans 450,000 to 650,000 distinct CDR3 sequences, around a quarter being singletons. The sample taken for sequencing was PBMCs. These receptors originate from a human donor in good health (CMV status not recorded). Some clones in this sample may be carry-over from other donors' samples. CDR3s include the opening cysteine and the closing phenylalanine or tryptophan. Each record gives: J gene, D gene, clone size, V gene, CDR3 DNA, CDR3 protein. D genes are given only for firm matches. Expanded clones are given a class, and other clones once, few, many or no size at all.

j_call: TRBJ1-5
d_call: .
clone_size: .
v_call: TRBV11-2
cdr3_nt: TGTGCCAGCAGCTTAGGCCACTCAGTAGGCAATCAGCCCCAGCATTTT
cdr3_aa: CASSLGHSVGNQPQHF

j_call: TRBJ1-6
d_call: TRBD1
clone_size: .
v_call: TRBV7-2
cdr3_nt: TGTGCCAGCAGCTTAGGGACAGGGGTAAATTCACCCCTCCACTTT
cdr3_aa: CASSLGTGVNSPLHF

j_call: TRBJ2-1
d_call: .
clone_size: .
v_call: TRBV20-1
cdr3_nt: TGCAGTGCCAACGCGAGGGGGAGGGTGGGGAATGAGCAGTTCTTC
cdr3_aa: CSANARGRVGNEQFF

j_call: TRBJ2-1
d_call: TRBD1
clone_size: many
v_call: TRBV7-2
cdr3_nt: TGTGCCAGCAGCCCGAGGGGGCTAAGCTCCTACAATGAGCAGTTCTTC
cdr3_aa: CASSPRGLSSYNEQFF

j_call: TRBJ2-7
d_call: .
clone_size: .
v_call: TRBV4-3
cdr3_nt: TGCGCCAGCAGCCAGATCCCGGGACAAGCCTACGAGCAGTACTTC
cdr3_aa: CASSQIPGQAYEQYF

j_call: TRBJ2-2
d_call: .
clone_size: .
v_call: TRBV29-1
cdr3_nt: TGCAGCGTTGCCAGGGGTGTCACCGGGGAGCTGTTTTTT
cdr3_aa: CSVARGVTGELFF

j_call: TRBJ2-5
d_call: .
clone_size: few
v_call: TRBV20-1
cdr3_nt: TGCAGTGCAGCGCGCGGGGAGACCCAGTACTTC
cdr3_aa: CSAARGETQYF

j_call: TRBJ2-3
d_call: TRBD1
clone_size: .
v_call: TRBV5-6
cdr3_nt: TGTGCCAGCAGCGCAAACAGGGGCCGCACAGATACGCAGTATTTT
cdr3_aa: CASSANRGRTDTQYF

j_call: TRBJ2-1
d_call: .
clone_size: .
v_call: TRBV28
cdr3_nt: TGTGCCAGCAGTACGACGACCCAAAATGAGCAGTTCTTC
cdr3_aa: CASSTTTQNEQFF

j_call: TRBJ2-4
d_call: .
clone_size: few
v_call: TRBV20-1
cdr3_nt: TGCAGTGCTCATTTATTGTACATTCAGTACTTC
cdr3_aa: CSAHLLYIQYF

j_call: TRBJ2-7
d_call: TRBD2
clone_size: few
v_call: TRBV20-1
cdr3_nt: TGCAGTGCTAGAGTTGGGACTAGCGCTGGCGAGCAGTACTTC
cdr3_aa: CSARVGTSAGEQYF

j_call: TRBJ1-5
d_call: .
clone_size: .
v_call: TRBV30
cdr3_nt: TGTGCCTGGAGGGGACCTGGGCCCCATCAGCCCCAGCATTTT
cdr3_aa: CAWRGPGPHQPQHF

j_call: TRBJ1-5
d_call: .
clone_size: few
v_call: TRBV7-9
cdr3_nt: TGTGCCAGCAGCCCGGGGGCCTTCGGGGTTCAGCCCCAGCATTTT
cdr3_aa: CASSPGAFGVQPQHF

j_call: TRBJ1-2
d_call: .
clone_size: .
v_call: TRBV29-1
cdr3_nt: TGCAGCGTCCCAACGAGAGGGGAGATGAGTTACACCTTC
cdr3_aa: CSVPTRGEMSYTF

j_call: TRBJ1-1
d_call: .
clone_size: .
v_call: TRBV12-3/TRBV12-4
cdr3_nt: TGTGCCAGCAGGTCGACAGCGAACACTGAAGCTTTCTTT
cdr3_aa: CASRSTANTEAFF

j_call: TRBJ2-7
d_call: .
clone_size: few
v_call: TRBV7-2
cdr3_nt: TGTGCCAGCAGCTTAGGATTCACTTACGAGCAGTACTTC
cdr3_aa: CASSLGFTYEQYF

j_call: TRBJ1-5
d_call: TRBD1
clone_size: few
v_call: TRBV7-2
cdr3_nt: TGTGCCAGCAGCTGGGACAGGCGGGGCAATCAGCCCCAGCATTTT
cdr3_aa: CASSWDRRGNQPQHF

j_call: TRBJ2-3
d_call: TRBD2
clone_size: .
v_call: TRBV4-3
cdr3_nt: TGCGCCAGCAGCCAAGATGCAGCGGGAGGTCTAGATACGCAGTATTTT
cdr3_aa: CASSQDAAGGLDTQYF

j_call: TRBJ1-1
d_call: .
clone_size: few
v_call: TRBV4-1
cdr3_nt: TGCGCCAGCAGCCAAGATCTCAGGGTCACTGAAGCTTTCTTT
cdr3_aa: CASSQDLRVTEAFF

j_call: TRBJ1-1
d_call: .
clone_size: .
v_call: TRBV6-1
cdr3_nt: TGTGCCAGCAGTGAAAGCATGGGCAGCTACACTGAAGCTTTCTTT
cdr3_aa: CASSESMGSYTEAFF

j_call: TRBJ1-5
d_call: .
clone_size: few
v_call: TRBV12-3/TRBV12-4
cdr3_nt: TGTGCCAGCGTCGACAACACAATCGAGCCCCAGCATTTT
cdr3_aa: CASVDNTIEPQHF

j_call: TRBJ2-6
d_call: .
clone_size: .
v_call: TRBV2
cdr3_nt: TGTGCCAGCAGTGAAGTACCCGGATACTCTGGGGCCAACGTCCTGACTTTC
cdr3_aa: CASSEVPGYSGANVLTF

j_call: TRBJ2-7
d_call: TRBD1
clone_size: few
v_call: TRBV6-2/TRBV6-3
cdr3_nt: TGTGCCAGCAGTCAGCCGGGACAGGGATTCTACGAGCAGTACTTC
cdr3_aa: CASSQPGQGFYEQYF

j_call: TRBJ1-2
d_call: TRBD1
clone_size: few
v_call: TRBV6-5
cdr3_nt: TGTGCCAGCAGCCGTCCGGGACAGGGTGACTATGGCTACACCTTC
cdr3_aa: CASSRPGQGDYGYTF

j_call: TRBJ2-5
d_call: .
clone_size: .
v_call: TRBV2
cdr3_nt: TGTGCCAGCAGTGAAGGTGGCCGGGGTGGAGAGACCCAGTACTTC
cdr3_aa: CASSEGGRGGETQYF

j_call: TRBJ2-1
d_call: TRBD1
clone_size: few
v_call: TRBV11-2
cdr3_nt: TGTGCCAGCAGCTTATTTCCGGGACAGGGTAGTTCCTACAATGAGCAGTTCTTC
cdr3_aa: CASSLFPGQGSSYNEQFF

j_call: TRBJ2-3
d_call: TRBD2
clone_size: few
v_call: TRBV7-2
cdr3_nt: TGTGCCAGCAGCCCCCGGACTAGCGGGAGTACGCAGTATTTT
cdr3_aa: CASSPRTSGSTQYF

j_call: TRBJ2-7
d_call: .
clone_size: .
v_call: TRBV12-3/TRBV12-4
cdr3_nt: TGTGCCAGCAGTCCCTACCCGCCAACCGAGCAGTACTTC
cdr3_aa: CASSPYPPTEQYF